These 3 T cell receptor beta chains originate from one sample sequenced in a study of T cells in Graves' hyperthyroidism and ophthalmopathy. TCR beta CDR3 region amplification was performed from RNA transcripts. TCR CDR3 underwent first-round RT-PCR with the HTBI primer set. TCRdb recomputed calls from the multiplex PCR reads with MiXCR, one row per CDR3 protein. The repertoire includes 600,000 to 800,000 distinct CDR3 sequences, around 40% of them detected once, and around 30% sits in the top ten. What was sequenced was blood. Every receptor here comes from a middle-aged woman with Graves' hyperthyroidism.

The chain employs TRBV24-1 and TRBJ1-2, with a possible D match to TRBD1 (6 bases). Germline V gene sequence: CDR1 KGHDR, CDR2 SFDVKD. The CDR3 extends over 14 amino acids. V lost 2 bases to trimming and J lost 7 bases, with 13 bases between them. In DNA, the CDR3 is TGTGCCACCAGTGATTCACGGGGGGCGATTGGCTACACCTTC. Protein product: CATSDSRGAIGYTF.

This chain links TRBV28 with TRBJ2-7; maybe TRBD1 (6 bases). The CDR3 is made up of 16 amino acids. Trimming stripped 6 bases from V and 5 bases from J, with 23 bases between. Per the germline V gene, CDR1 is MDHEN and CDR2 is SYDVKM. CDR3 region: CASSQMGHPPSHEQYF. CDR3 nucleotides: TGTGCCAGCAGCCAAATGGGACATCCCCCATCTCACGAGCAGTACTTC.

The CDR3 bases are TGTGCCAGCCGAGAAGGGGAGATGAACTATGGCTACACCTTC. Its translation is CASREGEMNYGYTF. The chain employs TRBV3-1 and TRBJ1-2; perhaps TRBD1 as D (5 bases). In germline, CDR1 is LGHDT, CDR2 YNNKEL (reference sequence). This CDR3 comprises 14 residues. V lost 8 bases and J 2 bases, leaving 15 bases between the germline ends.